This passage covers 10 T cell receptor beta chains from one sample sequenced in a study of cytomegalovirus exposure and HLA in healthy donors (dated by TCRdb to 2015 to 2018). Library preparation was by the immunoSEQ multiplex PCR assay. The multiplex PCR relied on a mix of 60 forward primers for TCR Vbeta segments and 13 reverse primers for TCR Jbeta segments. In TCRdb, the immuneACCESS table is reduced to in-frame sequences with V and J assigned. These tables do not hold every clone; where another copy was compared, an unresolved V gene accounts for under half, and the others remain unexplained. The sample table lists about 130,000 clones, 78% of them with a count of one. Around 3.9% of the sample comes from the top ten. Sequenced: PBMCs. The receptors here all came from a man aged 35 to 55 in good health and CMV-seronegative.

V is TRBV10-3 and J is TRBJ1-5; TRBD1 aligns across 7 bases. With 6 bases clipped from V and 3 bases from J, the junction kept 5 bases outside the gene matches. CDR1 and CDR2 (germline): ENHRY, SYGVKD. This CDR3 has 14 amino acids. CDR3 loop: CAISPQGINQPQHF. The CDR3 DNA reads TGTGCCATCAGCCCACAGGGGATCAATCAGCCCCAGCATTTT.

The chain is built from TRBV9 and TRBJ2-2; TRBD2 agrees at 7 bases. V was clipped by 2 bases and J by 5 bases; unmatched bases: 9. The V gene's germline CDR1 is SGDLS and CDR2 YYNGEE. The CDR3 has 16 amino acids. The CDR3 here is CASSVTAYGGTGELFF. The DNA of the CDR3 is TGTGCCAGCAGCGTGACCGCTTACGGGGGGACCGGGGAGCTGTTTTTT.

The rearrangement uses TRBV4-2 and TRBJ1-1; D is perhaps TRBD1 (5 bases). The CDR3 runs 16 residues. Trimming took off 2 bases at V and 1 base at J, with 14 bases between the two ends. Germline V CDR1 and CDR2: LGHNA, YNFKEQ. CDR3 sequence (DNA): TGTGCCAGCAGCCAACCGACAGAGGCCAAGAACACTGAAGCTTTCTTT. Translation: CASSQPTEAKNTEAFF.

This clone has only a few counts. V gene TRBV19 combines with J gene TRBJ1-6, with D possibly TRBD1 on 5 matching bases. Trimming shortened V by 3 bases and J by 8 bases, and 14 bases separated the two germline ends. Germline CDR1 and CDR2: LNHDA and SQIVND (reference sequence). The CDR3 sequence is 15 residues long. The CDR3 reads CASSIGGTADSPLHF. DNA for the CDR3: TGTGCCAGTAGTATTGGAGGGACTGCTGATTCACCCCTCCACTTT.

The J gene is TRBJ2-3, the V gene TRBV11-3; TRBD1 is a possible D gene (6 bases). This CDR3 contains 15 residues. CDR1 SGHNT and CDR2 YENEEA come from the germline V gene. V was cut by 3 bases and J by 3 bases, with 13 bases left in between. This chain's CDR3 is CASSFGQKNTDTQYF. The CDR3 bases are TGTGCCAGCAGCTTCGGACAGAAGAATACAGATACGCAGTATTTT.

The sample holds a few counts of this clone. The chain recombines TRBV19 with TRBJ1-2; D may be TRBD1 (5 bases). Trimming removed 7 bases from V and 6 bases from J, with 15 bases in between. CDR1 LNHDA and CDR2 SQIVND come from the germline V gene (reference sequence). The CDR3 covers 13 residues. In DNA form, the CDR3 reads TGTGCCAGTAAGGAGGGGCCACAGGATGGCTACACCTTC. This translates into CASKEGPQDGYTF.

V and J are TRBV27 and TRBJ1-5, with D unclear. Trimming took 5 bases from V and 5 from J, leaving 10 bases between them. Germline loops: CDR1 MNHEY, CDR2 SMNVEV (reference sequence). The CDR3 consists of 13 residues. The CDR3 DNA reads TGTGCCAGCAGTACCCGAGGAGATCAGCCCCAGCATTTT. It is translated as CASSTRGDQPQHF.

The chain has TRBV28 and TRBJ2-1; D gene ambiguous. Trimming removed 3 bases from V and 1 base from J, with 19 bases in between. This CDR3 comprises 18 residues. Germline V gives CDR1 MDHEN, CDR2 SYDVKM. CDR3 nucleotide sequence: TGTGCCAGCAGTTTCGAGATCTGGTTTAGTAGTTCCTACAATGAGCAGTTCTTC. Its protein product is CASSFEIWFSSSYNEQFF.

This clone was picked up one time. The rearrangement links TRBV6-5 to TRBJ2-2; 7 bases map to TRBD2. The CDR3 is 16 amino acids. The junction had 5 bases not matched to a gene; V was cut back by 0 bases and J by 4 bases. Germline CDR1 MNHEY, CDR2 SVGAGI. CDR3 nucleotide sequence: TGTGCCAGCAGTTACTCGATGGGGGGGGTCACCGGGGAGCTGTTTTTT. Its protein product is CASSYSMGGVTGELFF.

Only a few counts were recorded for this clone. The CDR3, as DNA: TGTGCCAGCAGCTTAGCGATAAGGCACAGCGGGCTGTTTTTT. It yields the protein CASSLAIRHSGLFF. The rearrangement uses TRBV7-9 and TRBJ2-2, with D possibly TRBD2 on 5 matching bases. Germline V CDR1 and CDR2: SEHNR, FQNEAQ (reference sequence). The CDR3 has 14 amino acids. V was trimmed by 0 bases and J by 13 bases, leaving 15 bases between them.